The 26 T cell receptor beta chains below were found in one sample sequenced in a study of T cells in Graves' hyperthyroidism and ophthalmopathy. RNA transcripts gave rise to amplified TCR beta CDR3 regions. When the TCR CDR3 underwent first-round RT-PCR, the HTBI primer set was used. TCRdb ran MiXCR on the multiplex PCR reads and lists one entry per CDR3 protein. The table includes roughly 350,000 distinct CDR3 sequences, roughly an eighth detected once. The sequenced material came from blood. All receptors come from a woman between 40 and 55 years old with Graves' ophthalmopathy.

This clonotype was observed a few times. This chain joins TRBV4-2 and TRBJ2-1; D remains ambiguous. CDR1 and CDR2 from the germline V gene are LGHNA and YNFKEQ. The germline V and J ends were trimmed by 0 bases and 0 bases, with 9 bases remaining between them. The CDR3 is 16 residues long. CDR3 DNA: TGTGCCAGCAGCCAAGAGGGCCAGAGCTCCTACAATGAGCAGTTCTTC. Protein: CASSQEGQSSYNEQFF.

This chain links TRBV28 with TRBJ2-4; maybe TRBD1 (5 bases). V was pared by 8 bases and J by 6 bases, with 14 bases between. Germline V CDR1 and CDR2: MDHEN, SYDVKM. The CDR3 runs to 13 residues. The CDR3 nucleotides read TGTGCCAGCGGGCAGCGACAGATAAACATTCAGTACTTC. This translates into CASGQRQINIQYF.

The table lists this clonotype with many counts. This chain links TRBV7-8 with TRBJ1-2; D is unresolved. The CDR3 length is 17 residues. Germline loops: CDR1 SGHVS, CDR2 FQNEAQ. V was cut by 3 bases and J by 5 bases, with 22 bases left in between. This chain's CDR3 is CASSFRQFRTTGYGYTF. The DNA for the CDR3 is TGTGCCAGCAGCTTCAGGCAGTTTCGGACTACGGGGTATGGCTACACCTTC.

The chain has TRBV18 and TRBJ1-2; weak D call: TRBD1 (6 bases). Germline V lookup: CDR1 KGHSH, CDR2 LQKENI. This CDR3 spans 15 amino acids. V was trimmed by 2 bases and J by 10 bases, leaving 20 bases between them. The CDR3 here is CASSPCPGAGDVYTF. CDR3 nucleotides: TGTGCCAGCTCACCATGTCCGGGGGCAGGGGATGTCTACACCTTC.

This clonotype occurred many times. The CDR3 region is CSVEAGKKNTEAFF. The CDR3 coding sequence is TGCAGCGTTGAAGCAGGGAAAAAGAACACTGAAGCTTTCTTT. This chain uses TRBV29-1 with TRBJ1-1; D possibly corresponds to TRBD1 (5 bases). CDR1 SQVTM and CDR2 ANQGSEA come from the germline V gene. V lost 1 base and J 1 base, leaving 10 bases between the germline ends. This CDR3 has 14 residues.

The V gene is TRBV6-2 or TRBV6-3, the J gene TRBJ2-3; possibly TRBD2 for D (6 bases). Trimming took off 2 bases at V and 9 bases at J, with 12 bases between the two ends. The germline V gene encodes CDR1 MNHEY and CDR2 SVGEGT. The CDR3 length is 13 residues. The CDR3 bases are TGTGCCAGCAGTTACGGGTTTGGAGGGACGCAGTATTTT. Translation gives CASSYGFGGTQYF.

To note about this clonotype: A much larger clone is a single base away; this may be a read error. V and J are TRBV27 and TRBJ2-1, with no clear D. This CDR3 spans 13 amino acids. Germline-derived CDR1 and CDR2 are MNHEY and SMNVEV (reference sequence). The chain's CDR3 is CSSSLSTGNEQFF. CDR3 sequence (DNA): TGTTCCAGCAGTTTATCCACGGGTAATGAGCAGTTCTTC.

Many counts were recorded for this clonotype. The chain has TRBV27 and TRBJ1-2; 10 nucleotides align to TRBD1. V lost 6 bases to trimming and J lost 7 bases; unmatched junction nucleotides: 2. Germline V lookup: CDR1 MNHEY, CDR2 SMNVEV (reference sequence). CDR3 length: 12 amino acids. As DNA, the CDR3 is TGTGCCAGCAGCAGACAGGGGGCTGGCTACACCTTC. Encoded protein: CASSRQGAGYTF.

Regarding this clonotype: Germline and junction disagree at one end, which may indicate a read error. V usage is TRBV14 and J usage is TRBJ2-7; the match to TRBD1 covers 9 bases. This CDR3 spans 20 amino acids. The V gene's germline CDR1 is SGHDN and CDR2 FVKESK. The CDR3 DNA reads as TGTGCCAGCAGCCAAGGCCTTTTAGTACGGACAGGGGACGCCTACTACAAGCAGTACTTC. It yields the protein CASSQGLLVRTGDAYYKQYF.

The chain carries TRBV19 and TRBJ2-1; 11 bases map to TRBD2. V shed 7 bases and J 4 bases; nucleotides not matched to a gene: 3. Germline V gene data show CDR1 as LNHDA and CDR2 as SQIVND (reference sequence). The CDR3 covers 14 residues. The CDR3 DNA sequence: TGTGCCAGTAAACTAGCGGGAGTATACAATGAGCAGTTCTTC. Protein sequence: CASKLAGVYNEQFF.

This rearrangement joins TRBV20-1 to TRBJ2-5, with 16 bases that match TRBD2. The CDR3 contains 18 residues. CDR1 DFQATT and CDR2 SNEGSKA come from the germline V gene (reference sequence). The ends lost 6 bases at V and 2 bases at J; junction bases unmatched: 12. The CDR3 nucleotides are TGCAGTGCCCAAGGGACTAGCGGGGGGGTCGCAGATCAAGAGACCCAGTACTTC. As protein: CSAQGTSGGVADQETQYF.

In this sample, this clonotype turned up many times. V and J are TRBV28 and TRBJ1-5, with 7 positions matching TRBD1. V trimming: 2 bases; J trimming: 8 bases; junction bases outside the gene matches: 3. The CDR3 is made up of 13 amino acids. CDR1 is MDHEN, CDR2 SYDVKM, per germline. The CDR3 is CASSLGTDKPQHF. In DNA, the CDR3 is TGTGCCAGCAGTTTAGGGACAGACAAGCCCCAGCATTTT.

This chain links TRBV20-1 with TRBJ1-2; TRBD1 agrees at 7 bases. Germline V gene lookup returns CDR1 DFQATT and CDR2 SNEGSKA (reference sequence). V shed 5 bases and J 4 bases; nucleotides not matched to a gene: 7. There are 13 residues in the CDR3. CDR3 amino acids: CSASLQGLYGYTF. CDR3 nucleotide sequence: TGCAGTGCTTCACTACAGGGGCTCTATGGCTACACCTTC.

This clonotype has ten or more counts. The rearrangement joins TRBV14 to TRBJ1-2; D call uncertain. V was shortened by 4 bases and J by 5 bases, with 17 bases between the two germline ends. CDR1 and CDR2 from the germline V gene are SGHDN and FVKESK. CDR3 length: 15 residues. The CDR3 coding sequence is TGTGCCAGCAGCCCACGAAGCCCTATTCCTTATGGCTACACCTTC. Translating it yields CASSPRSPIPYGYTF.

This clonotype was seen only a few times. The chain employs TRBV5-1 and TRBJ2-2, with 9 nucleotides matching TRBD2. This CDR3 comprises 17 residues. The ends lost 1 base at V and 4 bases at J; junction bases unmatched: 8. Germline lookup yields CDR1 SGHRS and CDR2 YFSETQ. As DNA, the CDR3 is TGCGCCAGCAGCTTGCTGGTCGCGGGGGGGCCCACCGGGGAGCTGTTTTTT. Amino acid sequence: CASSLLVAGGPTGELFF.

The sample holds many counts of this clonotype. The chain joins TRBV28 to TRBJ2-7; 11 positions agree with TRBD2. This CDR3 is 13 amino acids long. Germline V gene sequence: CDR1 MDHEN, CDR2 SYDVKM. The trim removed 6 bases at V and 6 bases at J, leaving 4 bases unmatched. CDR3 loop: CASRPGLAGEQYF. CDR3 sequence (DNA): TGTGCCAGCAGACCCGGACTAGCGGGCGAGCAGTACTTC.

The sample holds many counts of this clonotype. The genes are TRBV6-5 and TRBJ2-1, with TRBD2 as a possible D gene (5 bases). The ends were cut back, 2 bases at V and 7 bases at J, with 9 bases in the middle. The CDR3 spans 13 residues. Germline V lookup: CDR1 MNHEY, CDR2 SVGAGI. DNA of the CDR3: TGTGCCAGCAGTTACCGTGAGGGAAATGAGCAGTTCTTC. It is translated as CASSYREGNEQFF.

The rearrangement uses TRBV9 and TRBJ1-4, with 8 bases aligning to TRBD1. Germline CDR1 is SGDLS and CDR2 is YYNGEE. The CDR3 is made up of 16 amino acids. The ends lost 4 bases at V and 6 bases at J; junction bases unmatched: 11. This CDR3 is CASSSGPGTGDEKLFF. The CDR3 coding sequence is TGTGCCAGCAGCTCGGGGCCCGGGACAGGTGATGAAAAACTGTTTTTT.

This clonotype was recorded many times. The chain carries TRBV30 and TRBJ1-1, with 7 bases matching TRBD1. The J segment lost 4 bases and the V segment lost 0 bases, leaving 8 bases of the junction unmatched. The CDR3 contains 15 residues. Germline assignment: CDR1 GTSNPN and CDR2 SVGIG (reference sequence). CDR3 nucleotide sequence: TGTGCCTGGAGTGTAGCCCAGACAGGGAGCACTGAAGCTTTCTTT. It codes for CAWSVAQTGSTEAFF.

This clonotype was found a few times. The V and J genes are TRBV3-1 and TRBJ2-7; TRBD2 aligns across 11 bases. CDR3 length: 15 amino acids. V lost 4 bases, J lost 7 bases, and 9 bases stayed unmatched. Germline V CDR1 and CDR2: LGHDT, YNNKEL (reference sequence). The CDR3 DNA reads as TGTGCCAGCAGCCGTATACTAGCGGGAGCAAGGGAGCAGTACTTC. Amino acids: CASSRILAGAREQYF.

At least ten counts were recorded for this clonotype. The chain recombines TRBV28 with TRBJ2-1; D perhaps matches TRBD2 (6 bases). Germline values: CDR1 MDHEN, CDR2 SYDVKM. The CDR3 spans 15 residues. Trimming left V 3 bases short and J 1 base short, with 10 bases between. The DNA of the CDR3 is TGTGCCAGCAGTTTTCTAGCGAGATCCTACAATGAGCAGTTCTTC. It is translated as CASSFLARSYNEQFF.

Ten or more counts support this clonotype. The V call is TRBV2, the J call TRBJ1-2; D is unclear. Germline assignment: CDR1 SNHLY and CDR2 FYNNEI. This CDR3 comprises 14 residues. Trimming left V 2 bases short and J 8 bases short, with 15 bases between. The CDR3 DNA sequence: TGTGCCAGCAGTGAACAGATCCCACTGTCGGGCTACACCTTC. It is translated as CASSEQIPLSGYTF. The full variable domain, completed using reference TRBV2 and TRBJ1-2, is EPEVTQTPSHQVTQMGQEVILRCVPISNHLYFYWYRQILGQKVEFLVSFYNNEISEKSEIFDDQFSVERPDGSNFTLKIRSTKLEDSAMYFCASSEQIPLSGYTFGSGTRLTVV.

This clonotype was counted many times. The rearrangement joins TRBV13 to TRBJ2-1; tentative D call: TRBD1 (6 bases). The CDR3 sequence is 16 residues long. V lost 4 bases and J 8 bases, leaving 21 bases between the germline ends. Germline lookup yields CDR1 PRHDT and CDR2 FYEKMQ (reference sequence). CDR3 DNA: TGTGCCAGCAGCTCCAACTTACAGGGAATCGGCGATGAGCAGTTCTTC. It is translated as CASSSNLQGIGDEQFF.

This clonotype was picked up many times. The genes are TRBV11-2 and TRBJ1-2; D ambiguous. The CDR3 is 12 amino acids. V was trimmed by 6 bases and J by 2 bases, leaving 7 bases between them. Germline values: CDR1 SGHAT, CDR2 FQNNGV. CDR3 coding DNA: TGTGCCAGCAGAGGTTCGAACTATGGCTACACCTTC. Its translation is CASRGSNYGYTF. Based on the CDR3 plus reference TRBV11-2 and TRBJ1-2, the full variable domain is EAGVAQSPRYKIIEKRQSVAFWCNPISGHATLYWYQQILGQGPKLLIQFQNNGVVDDSQLPKDRFSAERLKGVDSTLKIQPAKLEDSAVYLCASRGSNYGYTFGSGTRLTVV.

This clonotype was seen many times. The V gene is TRBV2, the J gene TRBJ2-1, with D perhaps TRBD2 (5 bases). V lost 2 bases, J lost 3 bases, and 11 bases lay in between. Germline loops: CDR1 SNHLY, CDR2 FYNNEI. This CDR3 is 15 amino acids long. CDR3 nucleotides: TGTGCCAGCAGTGAATGGAGCGGCCGCTACAATGAGCAGTTCTTC. Translating it yields CASSEWSGRYNEQFF. Together with reference TRBV2 and TRBJ2-1, the CDR3 gives the full variable domain: EPEVTQTPSHQVTQMGQEVILRCVPISNHLYFYWYRQILGQKVEFLVSFYNNEISEKSEIFDDQFSVERPDGSNFTLKIRSTKLEDSAMYFCASSEWSGRYNEQFFGPGTRLTVL.

This clonotype was observed at least ten times. The chain has TRBV11-3 and TRBJ2-1; D unclear. Trimming took off 4 bases at V and 5 bases at J, with 18 bases between the two ends. From germline, CDR1 is SGHNT and CDR2 YENEEA. There are 16 residues in the CDR3. The CDR3 nucleotides read TGTGCCAGCAGCTCCTATTCAGACGGGTTCCACAATGAGCAGTTCTTC. Translation gives CASSSYSDGFHNEQFF.